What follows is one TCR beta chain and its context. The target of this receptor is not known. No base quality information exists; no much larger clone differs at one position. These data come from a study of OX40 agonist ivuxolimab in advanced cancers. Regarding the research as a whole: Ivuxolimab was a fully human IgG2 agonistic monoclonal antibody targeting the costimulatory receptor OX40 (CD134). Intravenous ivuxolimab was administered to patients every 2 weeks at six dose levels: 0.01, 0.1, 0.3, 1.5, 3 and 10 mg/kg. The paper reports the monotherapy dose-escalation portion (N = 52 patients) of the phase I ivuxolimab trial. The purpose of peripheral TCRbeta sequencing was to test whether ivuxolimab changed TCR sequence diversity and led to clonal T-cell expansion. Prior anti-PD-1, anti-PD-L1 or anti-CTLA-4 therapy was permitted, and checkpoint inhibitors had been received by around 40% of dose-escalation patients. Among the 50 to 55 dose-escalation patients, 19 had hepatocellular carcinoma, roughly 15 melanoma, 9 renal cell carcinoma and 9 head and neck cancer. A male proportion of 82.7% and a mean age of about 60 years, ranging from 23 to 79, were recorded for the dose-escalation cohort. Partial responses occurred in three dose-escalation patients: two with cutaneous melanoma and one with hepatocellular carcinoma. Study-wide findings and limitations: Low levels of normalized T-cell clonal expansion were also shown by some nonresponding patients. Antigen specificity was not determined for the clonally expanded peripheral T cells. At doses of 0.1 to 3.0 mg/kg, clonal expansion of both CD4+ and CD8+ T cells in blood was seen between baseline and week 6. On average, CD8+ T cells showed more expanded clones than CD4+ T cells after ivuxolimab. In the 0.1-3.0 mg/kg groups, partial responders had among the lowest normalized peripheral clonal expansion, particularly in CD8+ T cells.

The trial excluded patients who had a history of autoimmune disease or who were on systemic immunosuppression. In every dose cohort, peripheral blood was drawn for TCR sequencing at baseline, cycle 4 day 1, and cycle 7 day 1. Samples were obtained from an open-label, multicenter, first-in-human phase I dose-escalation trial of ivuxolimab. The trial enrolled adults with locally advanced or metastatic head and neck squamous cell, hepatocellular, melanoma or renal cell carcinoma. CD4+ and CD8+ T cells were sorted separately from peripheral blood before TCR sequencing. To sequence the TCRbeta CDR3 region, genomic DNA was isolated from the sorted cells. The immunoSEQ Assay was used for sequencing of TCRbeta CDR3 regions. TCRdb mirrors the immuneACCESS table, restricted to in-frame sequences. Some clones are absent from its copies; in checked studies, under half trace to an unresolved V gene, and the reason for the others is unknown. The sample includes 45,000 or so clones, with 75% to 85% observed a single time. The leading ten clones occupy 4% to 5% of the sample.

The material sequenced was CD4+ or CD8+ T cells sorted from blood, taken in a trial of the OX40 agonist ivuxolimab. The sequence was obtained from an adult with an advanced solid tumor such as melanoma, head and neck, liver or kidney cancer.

Here the CDR3 is given as CASSLDGGNQPQHF. The nucleotides read TGTGCCAGCAGCTTGGATGGGGGGAATCAGCCCCAGCATTTT. The chain is assembled from TRBV5-5 and TRBJ1-5; TRBD1 might be the D gene, on 5 matching bases. CDR3 length: 14 amino acids, cysteine to phenylalanine. Of the read, only the CDR3 DNA is kept; its 42 bases are in frame from base 1. From the germline V gene (reference sequence), CDR1 is SGHKS and CDR2 is YYEKEE. Deletion took 0 bases off V and 4 bases off J, with a span of 8 bases between the germline ends.